Below, 20 T cell receptor beta chains from the same sample are listed, as sequenced in a study of blood T cell repertoires in COVID-19. TCRdb's table, derived via immunoSEQ multiplex PCR, lists solely in-frame clones and lacks some. The sample has 95,000 to 120,000 clones; over 65% are singletons. Material for sequencing was peripheral blood. The receptor source for this set is a woman aged 40-49 years with acute or convalescent COVID-19.

The V call is TRBV6-5, the J call TRBJ1-2; D is perhaps TRBD1 (5 bases). Between the trimmed V and J ends, which lost 2 bases and 5 bases, there was a span of 18 bases. The CDR3 spans 16 residues. The germline V gene encodes CDR1 MNHEY and CDR2 SVGAGI. CDR3 sequence reads: CASSYSASDRGYGYTF. The CDR3 nucleotides read TGTGCCAGCAGTTACAGTGCCTCCGATCGGGGGTATGGCTACACCTTC.

This chain connects TRBV7-9 to TRBJ1-6; TRBD1 matches 8 bases. V shed 5 bases and J 6 bases; nucleotides not matched to a gene: 3. Germline CDR1 reads SEHNR; CDR2 reads FQNEAQ (reference sequence). The CDR3 covers 14 residues. CDR3 in DNA: TGTGCCAGCAGCGGACAGGGACGTAATTCACCCCTCCACTTT. Amino acids: CASSGQGRNSPLHF.

Remarks on this clone: Other DNA sequences within the sample encode an identical CDR3. This sequence joins TRBV3-1 (or the pseudogene TRBV3-2) and TRBJ1-2; D is uncertain. CDR1 and CDR2 (germline): LGHDT, YNNKEL (reference sequence). Trimming removed 4 bases from V and 2 bases from J, with 8 bases in between. The CDR3 is 13 residues long. The CDR3 loop is CASSPRENYGYTF. Here the CDR3 DNA reads TGTGCCAGCAGCCCTCGGGAGAACTATGGCTACACCTTC.

This chain joins TRBV19 and TRBJ2-7; 10 nucleotides align to TRBD2. Germline values: CDR1 LNHDA, CDR2 SQIVND (reference sequence). The CDR3 length is 15 residues. The V and J ends lost 1 base and 3 bases, in that order; junction bases with no gene match: 3. CDR3 sequence: CASSIAPSGGYEQYF. As DNA, the CDR3 is TGTGCCAGTAGTATAGCCCCTAGCGGGGGCTACGAGCAGTACTTC.

This clone was seen once. This chain uses TRBV18 with TRBJ2-7, with D possibly matching TRBD1 (5 bases). Germline V gives CDR1 KGHSH, CDR2 LQKENI. The CDR3 extends over 13 amino acids. Between the trimmed V and J ends, which lost 2 bases and 1 base, there was a span of 6 bases. The CDR3 loop reads CASSPGASYEQYF. CDR3 nucleotides: TGTGCCAGCTCACCAGGGGCGTCCTACGAGCAGTACTTC.

V and J are TRBV7-9 and TRBJ2-1, with 7 bases matching TRBD1. Germline V gene data show CDR1 as SEHNR and CDR2 as FQNEAQ (reference sequence). The V and J ends lost 6 bases and 5 bases, in that order; junction bases with no gene match: 10. The CDR3 loop spans 15 amino acids. The CDR3 nucleotides read TGTGCCAGCAGTATGGGGACAGCCGCAGACAATGAGCAGTTCTTC. As protein: CASSMGTAADNEQFF. Full variable domain (rest looked up from reference TRBV7-9 and TRBJ2-1): DTGVSQNPRHKITKRGQNVTFRCDPISEHNRLYWYRQTLGQGPEFLTYFQNEAQLEKSRLLSDRFSAERPKGSFSTLEIQRTEQGDSAMYLCASSMGTAADNEQFFGPGTRLTVL.

This clone appeared once. The chain couples TRBV5-4 to TRBJ2-1, with 11 bases that match TRBD2. V lost 4 bases to trimming and J lost 7 bases; unmatched junction nucleotides: 10. CDR3 length: 16 amino acids. From germline, CDR1 is SGHNT and CDR2 YYREEE (reference sequence). CDR3 in DNA: TGTGCCAGCAGCATTACTAGCGGGGGATTTTGGAATGAGCAGTTCTTC. Amino acid sequence: CASSITSGGFWNEQFF.

The V and J genes are TRBV3-1 (or the pseudogene TRBV3-2) and TRBJ2-7, with TRBD1 matching over 7 bases. CDR1 is LGHDT and CDR2 is YNNKEL in the germline V gene (reference sequence). This CDR3 is 13 amino acids long. V lost 4 bases to trimming and J lost 10 bases; unmatched junction nucleotides: 10. In nucleotides, the CDR3 is TGTGCCAGCAGCCGACAGACAGGGAATGATCAGTACTTC. This encodes CASSRQTGNDQYF.

The CDR3 protein is CATSRQGSSGNTIYF. The DNA of the CDR3 is TGTGCCACCAGCAGACAGGGGAGCTCTGGAAACACCATATATTTT. V and J are TRBV15 and TRBJ1-3, with D perhaps TRBD1 (6 bases). V gave up 2 bases and J gave up 0 bases, with 8 bases separating them. This CDR3 has 15 amino acids. Germline V CDR1 and CDR2: LNHNV, YYDKDF (reference sequence).

This clone was picked up a small number of times. The chain combines TRBV18 with TRBJ1-2; D ambiguous. V was shortened by 5 bases and J by 0 bases, with 4 bases between the two germline ends. Germline assignment: CDR1 KGHSH and CDR2 LQKENI. This CDR3 contains 12 residues. The CDR3 here is CASSETNYGYTF. CDR3 sequence (DNA): TGTGCCAGCTCAGAGACTAACTATGGCTACACCTTC. Using reference TRBV18 and TRBJ1-2 for the parts outside the CDR3, the full variable domain is NAGVMQNPRHLVRRRGQEARLRCSPMKGHSHVYWYRQLPEEGLKFMVYLQKENIIDESGMPKERFSAEFPKEGPSILRIQQVVRGDSAAYFCASSETNYGYTFGSGTRLTVV.

This clone was recorded only once. The rearrangement uses TRBV3-1 (or the pseudogene TRBV3-2) and TRBJ1-2; D is ambiguous. The CDR3 spans 13 residues. Trimming took off 3 bases at V and 4 bases at J, with 9 bases between the two ends. CDR1 is LGHDT and CDR2 is YNNKEL in the germline V gene (reference sequence). The DNA of the CDR3 is TGTGCCAGCAGCCAGCACCTTAGCTATGGCTACACCTTC. It yields the protein CASSQHLSYGYTF.

In its sample, this clone was seen once. The chain employs TRBV25-1 and TRBJ2-3; D uncertain. The CDR3 runs to 15 residues. The V end was cut by 5 bases, the J end by 4 bases, with 16 bases between. Germline assignment: CDR1 MGHDK and CDR2 SYGVNS. The CDR3 bases are TGTGCCAGCAGTCCCCGTAGAGGCCAAGCAGATACGCAGTATTTT. Translating gives CASSPRRGQADTQYF.

The chain employs TRBV7-9 and TRBJ2-3, with 9 bases lining up with TRBD2. Germline CDR1 reads SEHNR; CDR2 reads FQNEAQ (reference sequence). The CDR3 covers 15 residues. Germline trimming cut 3 bases from V and 4 bases from J; bases unmatched to any gene: 5. CDR3 in DNA: TGTGCCAGCAGCTTGGGCGGGGGGGAGTCAGATACGCAGTATTTT. Translation gives CASSLGGGESDTQYF.

This chain connects TRBV19 to TRBJ2-7; 8 positions agree with TRBD1. J gave up 7 bases and V 7 bases, and 9 bases lay outside the gene matches. Looked up from germline, CDR1 is LNHDA and CDR2 is SQIVND (reference sequence). The CDR3 spans 13 residues. CDR3 bases: TGTGCCAGTACTGGACAGGGTTATTGGGAGCAGTACTTC. This encodes CASTGQGYWEQYF.

The rearrangement uses TRBV27 and TRBJ1-3; TRBD1 aligns across 9 bases. The germline CDR1 and CDR2 sequences are MNHEY and SMNVEV (reference sequence). This CDR3 is built from 14 residues. The V and J ends lost 6 bases and 0 bases, in that order; junction bases with no gene match: 0. The CDR3 bases are TGTGCCAGCAGGACAGGGGGCTCTGGAAACACCATATATTTT. Translating it yields CASRTGGSGNTIYF.

This clone was seen a few times. The genes are TRBV6-5 and TRBJ1-6, with 8 bases aligning to TRBD1. Trimming removed 7 bases from V and 7 bases from J; junction bases left unmatched: 6. The germline gives CDR1 MNHEY, CDR2 SVGAGI. The CDR3 length is 14 residues. CDR3: CASTVAGGNSPLHF. CDR3 bases: TGTGCCAGCACTGTCGCAGGGGGCAATTCACCCCTCCACTTT.

In this sample, this clone turned up once. The rearrangement uses TRBV7-8 and TRBJ1-1; no clear D gene. V was clipped by 5 bases and J by 5 bases, with 15 bases between them. CDR1 and CDR2 from the germline V gene are SGHVS and FQNEAQ. The CDR3 consists of 14 residues. This chain's CDR3 is CASSPELLETEAFF. Here the CDR3 DNA reads TGTGCCAGCAGCCCCGAGCTCCTCGAGACTGAAGCTTTCTTT.

Concerning this clone: Other DNA sequences in this sample translate to the same CDR3. This chain uses TRBV30 with TRBJ2-2; weak D call: TRBD2 (5 bases). The CDR3 has 11 residues. Germline V gene data show CDR1 as GTSNPN and CDR2 as SVGIG (reference sequence). V shed 2 bases and J shed 7 bases, with 5 bases lying between them. The CDR3 loop reads CAWSRGGELFF. CDR3 in DNA: TGTGCCTGGAGTCGGGGCGGGGAGCTGTTTTTT. Combining the CDR3 with reference TRBV30 and TRBJ2-2 gives the whole variable domain SQTIHQWPATLVQPVGSPLSLECTVEGTSNPNLYWYRQAAGRGLQLLFYSVGIGQISSEVPQNLSASRPQDRQFILSSKKLLLSDSGFYLCAWSRGGELFFGEGSRLTVL.

The chain carries TRBV19 and TRBJ1-1; the match to TRBD1 covers 7 bases. Germline loops: CDR1 LNHDA, CDR2 SQIVND (reference sequence). CDR3 length equals 15 residues. The J segment lost 2 bases and the V segment lost 7 bases, leaving 10 bases of the junction unmatched. The CDR3 protein is CASNHPGQSNTEAFF. CDR3 nucleotide sequence: TGTGCCAGTAACCATCCGGGACAGAGCAACACTGAAGCTTTCTTT.

The genes are TRBV6-5 and TRBJ2-1; D uncertain. The germline V and J ends were trimmed by 7 bases and 0 bases, with 10 bases remaining between them. The length of the CDR3 is 14 residues. Looked up from germline, CDR1 is MNHEY and CDR2 is SVGAGI. DNA for the CDR3: TGTGCCAGCAATATCGGTACCTCCTACAATGAGCAGTTCTTC. It codes for CASNIGTSYNEQFF.